Shown below are 30 T cell receptor beta chains from a single sample sequenced in a study of neoadjuvant anti-PD-1 for oral cavity cancer. Time point meaning: after neoadjuvant nivolumab, at surgical resection. Sequenced by immunoSEQ multiplex PCR; TCRdb stores in-frame clones only, minus some. The table includes roughly 13,000 clones, around 70% detected once. Sequencing used PBMCs, obtained after nivolumab (anti-PD-1) treatment. The origin of the receptors is a person between 40 and 85 years old with oral cavity squamous cell carcinoma.

This clone occurred a few times. The CDR3 DNA follows: TGTGCCAGAAAGCACCCCCTGGACAGGGGGGACTACGAGCAGTACTTC. Its protein is CARKHPLDRGDYEQYF. The genes are TRBV6-4 and TRBJ2-7; TRBD1 aligns across 10 bases. This CDR3 has 16 amino acids. Trimming took 9 bases from V and 3 from J; bases not matched to a gene: 14. Germline V gives CDR1 MRHNA, CDR2 SNTAGT.

The chain is built from TRBV30 and TRBJ1-2; D remains unclear. V was cut by 6 bases and J by 3 bases, with 11 bases left in between. The CDR3 loop spans 12 amino acids. Germline CDR1 GTSNPN, CDR2 SVGIG (reference sequence). CDR3 sequence (DNA): TGTGCCTGCAAAAACCGAGACTATGGCTACACCTTC. This translates into CACKNRDYGYTF.

The rearrangement links TRBV29-1 to TRBJ1-4; 7 bases line up with TRBD1. There are 15 residues in the CDR3. CDR1 and CDR2 from the germline V gene are SQVTM and ANQGSEA. After removal of 4 bases from V and 4 bases from J, the junction contained 9 bases not matched to a gene. The CDR3 nucleotides are TGCAGCGTTGGACGGCAGGGGGGGGTTAATGAAAAACTGTTTTTT. It specifies CSVGRQGGVNEKLFF. Drawing the rest from reference TRBV29-1 and TRBJ1-4, the complete variable domain is SAVISQKPSRDICQRGTSLTIQCQVDSQVTMMFWYRQQPGQSLTLIATANQGSEATYESGFVIDKFPISRPNLTFSTLTVSNMSPEDSSIYLCSVGRQGGVNEKLFFGSGTQLSVL.

This clone was recorded only once. The chain carries TRBV7-9 and TRBJ1-2; 7 bases are a match to TRBD1. From germline, CDR1 is SEHNR and CDR2 FQNEAQ (reference sequence). Trimming removed 2 bases from V and 6 bases from J; junction bases left unmatched: 6. This CDR3 region has 14 residues. The CDR3 sequence: CASSLLQGGDGYTF. Written as DNA, the CDR3 is TGTGCCAGCAGCTTACTTCAGGGGGGTGATGGCTACACCTTC. The variable domain in full, completed from reference TRBV7-9 and TRBJ1-2, reads DTGVSQNPRHKITKRGQNVTFRCDPISEHNRLYWYRQTLGQGPEFLTYFQNEAQLEKSRLLSDRFSAERPKGSFSTLEIQRTEQGDSAMYLCASSLLQGGDGYTFGSGTRLTVV.

The chain recombines TRBV11-3 with TRBJ2-2; D possibly corresponds to TRBD2 (5 bases). Trimming removed 5 bases from V and 6 bases from J, with 7 bases in between. This CDR3 has 12 amino acids. The germline V gene encodes CDR1 SGHNT and CDR2 YENEEA. The CDR3 protein is CASSRDPGELFF. CDR3 in DNA: TGTGCCAGCAGCCGGGATCCCGGGGAGCTGTTTTTT.

This clone has just a few counts. This chain connects TRBV5-1 to TRBJ2-7; D not certain. The CDR3 is made up of 14 amino acids. CDR1 is SGHRS, CDR2 YFSETQ, per germline. V was cut by 1 base and J by 7 bases, with 15 bases left in between. This chain's CDR3 is CASSLSPESGEQYF. The DNA of the CDR3 is TGCGCCAGCAGCTTGAGCCCAGAATCAGGAGAGCAGTACTTC.

The V and J genes are TRBV6-6 and TRBJ2-5; D gene unclear. This CDR3 comprises 13 residues. Looked up from germline, CDR1 is MNHNY and CDR2 is SVGAGI (reference sequence). V lost 4 bases and J lost 1, with 7 bases in between. In nucleotides, the CDR3 is TGTGCCAGCAGTTCCAGCCTCCAAGAGACCCAGTACTTC. Protein: CASSSSLQETQYF.

This clone was seen more than once but under ten times. The J gene is TRBJ1-3, the V gene TRBV9; 12 bases are shared with TRBD1. CDR1 SGDLS and CDR2 YYNGEE come from the germline V gene. Trimming took 4 bases from V and 1 from J; bases not matched to a gene: 6. This CDR3 has 17 amino acids. CDR3 DNA sequence: TGTGCCAGCAGCAAAGGGACAGGGGGCTCTTCTGGAAACACCATATATTTT. Protein sequence: CASSKGTGGSSGNTIYF.

This clone was found a few times. V is TRBV18 and J is TRBJ2-7; tentative D call: TRBD1 (5 bases). Trimming cost V 5 bases and J 0 bases, with 14 bases left between them. Germline V gene lookup returns CDR1 KGHSH and CDR2 LQKENI. This CDR3 has 15 residues. DNA for the CDR3: TGTGCCAGCTCAAGGGGAAGTTTCAGCTCCTACGAGCAGTACTTC. This codes for CASSRGSFSSYEQYF.

The chain carries TRBV5-1 and TRBJ2-3, with D uncertain. V was shortened by 0 bases and J by 7 bases, with 12 bases between the two germline ends. Germline CDR1 SGHRS, CDR2 YFSETQ. The CDR3 extends over 14 amino acids. CDR3 in DNA: TGCGCCAGCAGCTTGGAGCCAGATTCGAATACGCAGTATTTT. Translation: CASSLEPDSNTQYF.

The chain links TRBV19 to TRBJ2-3; 8 bases agree with TRBD1. Germline V gives CDR1 LNHDA, CDR2 SQIVND (reference sequence). V was clipped by 5 bases and J by 2 bases; unmatched bases: 9. The CDR3 length is 16 residues. The CDR3 region is CASSLKRDRYTDTQYF. The DNA of the CDR3 is TGTGCCAGTAGTCTTAAAAGGGACAGGTACACAGATACGCAGTATTTT.

The rearrangement joins TRBV5-1 to TRBJ2-1; D is ambiguous. Germline CDR1 and CDR2: SGHRS and YFSETQ. The germline V and J ends were trimmed by 0 bases and 7 bases, with 11 bases remaining between them. This CDR3 comprises 14 residues. For the CDR3, the DNA is TGCGCCAGCAGCTTGGATCACCTCCTTAATGAGCAGTTCTTC. It yields the protein CASSLDHLLNEQFF.

This chain links TRBV5-8 with TRBJ2-1; TRBD1 aligns across 10 bases. V dropped 4 bases and J dropped 4; count of bases not matched to a gene: 8. CDR1 is SGHTS and CDR2 is YDEGEE in the germline V gene. This CDR3 has 16 residues. The CDR3: CASSGQTGGLYNEQFF. CDR3 bases: TGTGCCAGCAGCGGACAGACAGGGGGCTTATACAATGAGCAGTTCTTC.

The V call is TRBV2, the J call TRBJ1-5, with 7 bases lining up with TRBD1. Germline V gives CDR1 SNHLY, CDR2 FYNNEI. The CDR3 is 15 amino acids. After removal of 6 bases from V and 4 bases from J, the junction contained 9 bases not matched to a gene. The CDR3, as DNA: TGTGCCAGCAGGCACTCAGGGGGTACAAATCAGCCCCAGCATTTT. This sequence encodes CASRHSGGTNQPQHF.

This chain joins TRBV9 and TRBJ2-7, with D possibly TRBD1 on 6 matching bases. Germline CDR1 reads SGDLS; CDR2 reads YYNGEE. Trimming removed 0 bases at V and 7 bases at J, with 14 bases between. This CDR3 spans 14 amino acids. CDR3 nucleotide sequence: TGTGCCAGCAGCGTAGATCCAGTCCAGGGGGAGCAGTACTTC. It yields the protein CASSVDPVQGEQYF.

V is TRBV25-1 and J is TRBJ2-1, with D possibly being TRBD1 or TRBD2 (6 bases each). Germline CDR1 MGHDK, CDR2 SYGVNS. The CDR3 length is 14 residues. Trimming removed 8 bases from V and 8 bases from J, with 19 bases in between. This CDR3 is CASGHRGRRDEQFF. As DNA, the CDR3 is TGTGCCAGCGGACACCGGGGGCGTAGGGATGAGCAGTTCTTC.

The rearrangement uses TRBV9 and TRBJ2-7, with TRBD2 matching over 12 bases. V gave up 4 bases and J gave up 4 bases; unmatched junction bases: 6. The CDR3 contains 15 residues. Germline-derived CDR1 and CDR2 are SGDLS and YYNGEE. CDR3 sequence: CASSSLAGGPYEQYF. CDR3 bases: TGTGCCAGCAGCTCCCTAGCGGGAGGGCCTTACGAGCAGTACTTC. Full variable domain (missing parts from reference TRBV9 and TRBJ2-7): DSGVTQTPKHLITATGQRVTLRCSPRSGDLSVYWYQQSLDQGLQFLIQYYNGEERAKGNILERFSAQQFPDLHSELNLSSLELGDSALYFCASSSLAGGPYEQYFGPGTRLTVT.

The genes are TRBV29-1 and TRBJ2-2; D possibly corresponds to TRBD1 (5 bases). There are 14 residues in the CDR3. Germline V lookup: CDR1 SQVTM, CDR2 ANQGSEA. Trimming took off 7 bases at V and 7 bases at J, with 19 bases between the two ends. CDR3 DNA: TGCAGCGCTCAGGGTATTTCCAGGTTCGGGGAGCTGTTTTTT. Translation: CSAQGISRFGELFF.

The chain carries TRBV15 and TRBJ1-1; 8 bases are shared with TRBD1. The CDR3 runs to 15 residues. Germline V gene sequence: CDR1 LNHNV, CDR2 YYDKDF (reference sequence). V lost 2 bases and J lost 6; bases outside the gene matches: 8. CDR3 in amino acids: CATSRKTGAISEAFF. CDR3 coding DNA: TGTGCCACCAGCAGAAAGACAGGGGCGATTTCTGAAGCTTTCTTT.

The chain uses TRBV6-5 and TRBJ1-2, with TRBD1 identical over 8 bases. The junction had 8 bases not matched to a gene; V was cut back by 0 bases and J by 8 bases. CDR1 is MNHEY, CDR2 SVGAGI, per germline. This CDR3 contains 15 residues. CDR3 loop: CASSYSADRGTGYTF. DNA for the CDR3: TGTGCCAGCAGTTACTCGGCTGACAGGGGAACAGGCTACACCTTC.

The rearrangement links TRBV7-6 to TRBJ2-3; D uncertain. V lost 5 bases and J lost 1, with 4 bases in between. Germline V gene lookup returns CDR1 SGHVS and CDR2 FNYEAQ. The CDR3 runs to 12 residues. CDR3 amino acids: CASSRGTDTQYF. The CDR3 bases are TGTGCCAGCAGCCGTGGCACAGATACGCAGTATTTT.

The V and J genes are TRBV9 and TRBJ2-7, with 7 positions matching TRBD1. The CDR3 runs to 15 residues. CDR1 is SGDLS, CDR2 YYNGEE, per germline. The trim removed 4 bases at V and 0 bases at J, leaving 7 bases unmatched. The CDR3 reads CASSLTGSGSYEQYF. The CDR3 DNA is TGTGCCAGCAGCCTGACAGGGTCTGGCTCCTACGAGCAGTACTTC.

The chain recombines TRBV7-6 with TRBJ2-1, with TRBD2 identical over 13 bases. The CDR3 length is 17 residues. Germline assignment: CDR1 SGHVS and CDR2 FNYEAQ. J lost 6 bases, V lost 1 base, and 6 bases had no gene match. CDR3 protein: CASSLVLGLAGSNEQFF. The CDR3 DNA follows: TGTGCCAGCAGCTTAGTCCTGGGACTAGCGGGAAGCAATGAGCAGTTCTTC. The complete variable domain, with remaining parts taken from reference TRBV7-6 and TRBJ2-1, reads GAGVSQSPRYKVTKRGQDVALRCDPISGHVSLYWYRQALGQGPEFLTYFNYEAQQDKSGLPNDRFSAERPEGSISTLTIQRTEQRDSAMYRCASSLVLGLAGSNEQFFGPGTRLTVL.

This sequence joins TRBV7-2 and TRBJ2-1; 9 positions agree with TRBD2. V trimming: 1 base; J trimming: 7 bases; junction bases outside the gene matches: 5. The CDR3 extends over 15 amino acids. Per germline, CDR1 SGHTA and CDR2 FQGNSA. This CDR3 is CASSLVSGSWNEQFF. For the CDR3, the DNA is TGTGCCAGCAGCTTAGTTAGCGGGAGTTGGAATGAGCAGTTCTTC.

This clone was picked up a small number of times. The rearrangement uses TRBV5-1 and TRBJ2-7, with 8 bases lining up with TRBD2. The V and J ends lost 3 bases and 2 bases, in that order; junction bases with no gene match: 4. Germline V gene lookup returns CDR1 SGHRS and CDR2 YFSETQ. CDR3 length: 14 residues. The CDR3 protein is CASSYSGAAYEQYF. The CDR3 nucleotides are TGCGCCAGCAGCTATAGCGGGGCCGCCTACGAGCAGTACTTC.

The gene calls are TRBV6-1 and TRBJ2-5; 7 bases agree with TRBD1. V was pared by 6 bases and J by 3 bases, with 4 bases of the junction left unmatched. CDR3 length: 13 amino acids. Germline lookup yields CDR1 MNHNS and CDR2 SASEGT. CDR3 protein: CASSVGTEETQYF. The CDR3 region has the DNA TGTGCCAGCAGCGTAGGGACAGAAGAGACCCAGTACTTC.

There are a few counts of this clone. The rearrangement uses TRBV28 and TRBJ1-5; 7 bases map to TRBD1. Germline V gives CDR1 MDHEN, CDR2 SYDVKM. This CDR3 has 15 residues. J gave up 6 bases and V 5 bases, and 10 bases lay outside the gene matches. Written as DNA, the CDR3 is TGTGCCAGCAGTAGGACAGGTCCCTCAAGTCAGCCCCAGCATTTT. Translating gives CASSRTGPSSQPQHF.

This chain uses TRBV7-9 with TRBJ2-5; 8 bases align to TRBD2. V was clipped by 6 bases and J by 3 bases; unmatched bases: 6. Germline CDR1 and CDR2: SEHNR and FQNEAQ (reference sequence). The CDR3 extends over 14 amino acids. The CDR3 here is CASSSSGWEETQYF. The DNA for the CDR3 is TGTGCCAGCAGTTCTAGCGGGTGGGAAGAGACCCAGTACTTC.

This clone was detected a few times. The V gene is TRBV28, the J gene TRBJ1-1; 9 bases line up with TRBD1. Trimming took 2 bases from V and 6 from J; bases not matched to a gene: 10. Per germline, CDR1 MDHEN and CDR2 SYDVKM. The CDR3 is 16 amino acids. The CDR3 loop reads CASSLKTGGIGSEAFF. The CDR3 DNA follows: TGTGCCAGCAGTTTAAAAACAGGGGGCATTGGCTCTGAAGCTTTCTTT.

V usage is TRBV6-1 and J usage is TRBJ1-4; 7 bases agree with TRBD1. CDR3 length: 15 amino acids. Germline loops: CDR1 MNHNS, CDR2 SASEGT. V lost 7 bases to trimming and J lost 5 bases; unmatched junction nucleotides: 10. CDR3 amino acids: CASNQPGQKNEKLFF. The CDR3 DNA is TGTGCCAGCAACCAACCGGGACAGAAAAATGAAAAACTGTTTTTT.